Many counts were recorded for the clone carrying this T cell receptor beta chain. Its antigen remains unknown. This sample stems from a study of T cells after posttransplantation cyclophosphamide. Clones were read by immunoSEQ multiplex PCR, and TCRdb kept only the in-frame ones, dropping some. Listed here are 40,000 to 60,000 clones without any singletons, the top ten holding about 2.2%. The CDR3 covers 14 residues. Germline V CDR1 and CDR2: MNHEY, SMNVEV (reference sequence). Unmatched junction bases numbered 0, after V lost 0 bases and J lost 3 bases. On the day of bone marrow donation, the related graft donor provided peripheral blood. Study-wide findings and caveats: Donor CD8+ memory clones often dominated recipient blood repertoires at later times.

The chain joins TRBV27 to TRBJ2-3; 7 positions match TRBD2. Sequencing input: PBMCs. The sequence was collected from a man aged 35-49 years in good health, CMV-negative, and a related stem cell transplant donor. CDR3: CASSLSRETDTQYF. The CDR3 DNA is TGTGCCAGCAGTTTATCGCGGGAGACAGATACGCAGTATTTT.